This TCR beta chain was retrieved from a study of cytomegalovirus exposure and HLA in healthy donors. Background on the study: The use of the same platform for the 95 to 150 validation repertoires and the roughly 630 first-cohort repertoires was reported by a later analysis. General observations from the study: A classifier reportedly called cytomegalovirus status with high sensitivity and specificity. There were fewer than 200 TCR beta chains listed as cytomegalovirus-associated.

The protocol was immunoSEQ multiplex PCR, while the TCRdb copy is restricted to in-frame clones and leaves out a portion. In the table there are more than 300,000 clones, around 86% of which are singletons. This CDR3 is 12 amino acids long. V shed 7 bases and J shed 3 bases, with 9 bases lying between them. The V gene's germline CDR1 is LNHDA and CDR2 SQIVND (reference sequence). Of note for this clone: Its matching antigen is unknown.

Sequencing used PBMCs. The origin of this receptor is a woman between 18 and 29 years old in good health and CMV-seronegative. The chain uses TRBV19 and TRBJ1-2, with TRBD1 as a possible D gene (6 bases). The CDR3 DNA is TGTGCCAGTACACAGGGCTACTATGGCTACACCTTC. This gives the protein CASTQGYYGYTF.